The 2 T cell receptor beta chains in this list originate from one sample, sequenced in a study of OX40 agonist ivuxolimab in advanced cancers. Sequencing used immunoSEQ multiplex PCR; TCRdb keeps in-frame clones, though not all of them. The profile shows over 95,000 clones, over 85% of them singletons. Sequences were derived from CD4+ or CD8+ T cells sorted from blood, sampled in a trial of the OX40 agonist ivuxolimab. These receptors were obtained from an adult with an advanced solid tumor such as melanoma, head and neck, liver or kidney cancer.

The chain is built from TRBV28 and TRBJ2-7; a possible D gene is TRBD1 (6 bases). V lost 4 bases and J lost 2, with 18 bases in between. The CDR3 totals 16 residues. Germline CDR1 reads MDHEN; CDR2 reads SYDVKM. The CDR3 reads CASSSGATGDPYEQYF. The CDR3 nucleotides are TGTGCCAGCAGTTCCGGCGCGACAGGAGACCCCTACGAGCAGTACTTC.

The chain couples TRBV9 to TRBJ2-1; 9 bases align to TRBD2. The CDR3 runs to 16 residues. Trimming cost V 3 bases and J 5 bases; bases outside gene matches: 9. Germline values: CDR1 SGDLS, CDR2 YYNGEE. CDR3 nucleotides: TGTGCCAGCAGCGGGTACCCCCAGCGGGGGGACAATGAGCAGTTCTTC. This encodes CASSGYPQRGDNEQFF.